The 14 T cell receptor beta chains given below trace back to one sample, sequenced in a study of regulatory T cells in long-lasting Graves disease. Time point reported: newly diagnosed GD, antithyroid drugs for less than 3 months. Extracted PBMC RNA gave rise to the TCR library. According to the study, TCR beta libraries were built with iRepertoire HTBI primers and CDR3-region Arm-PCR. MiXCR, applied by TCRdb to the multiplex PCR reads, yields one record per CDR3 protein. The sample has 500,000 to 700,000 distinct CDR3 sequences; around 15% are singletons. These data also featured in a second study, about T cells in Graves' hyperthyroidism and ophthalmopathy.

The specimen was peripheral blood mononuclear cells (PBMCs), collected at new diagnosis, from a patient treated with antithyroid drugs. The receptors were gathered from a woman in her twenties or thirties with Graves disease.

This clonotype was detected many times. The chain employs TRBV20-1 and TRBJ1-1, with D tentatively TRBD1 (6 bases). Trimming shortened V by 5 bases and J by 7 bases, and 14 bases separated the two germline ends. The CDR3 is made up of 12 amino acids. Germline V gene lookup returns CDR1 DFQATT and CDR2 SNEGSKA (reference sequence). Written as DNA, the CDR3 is TGCAGTGCTCATAAACCAGGGGTTGAAGCTTTCTTT. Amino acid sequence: CSAHKPGVEAFF.

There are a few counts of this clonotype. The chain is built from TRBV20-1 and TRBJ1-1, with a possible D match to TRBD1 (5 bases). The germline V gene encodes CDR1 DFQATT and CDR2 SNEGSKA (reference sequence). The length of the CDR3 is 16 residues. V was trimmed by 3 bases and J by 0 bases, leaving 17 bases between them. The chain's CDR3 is CSARQNSGLVNTEAFF. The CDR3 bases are TGCAGTGCTAGGCAAAATTCAGGGTTGGTGAACACTGAAGCTTTCTTT.

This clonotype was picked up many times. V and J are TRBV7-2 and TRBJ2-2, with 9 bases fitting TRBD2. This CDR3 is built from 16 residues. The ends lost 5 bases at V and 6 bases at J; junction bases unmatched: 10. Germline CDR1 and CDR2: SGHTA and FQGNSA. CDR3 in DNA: TGTGCCAGCAGCCCGTTGGAGCTAGCGGGATCCGGGGAGCTGTTTTTT. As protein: CASSPLELAGSGELFF.

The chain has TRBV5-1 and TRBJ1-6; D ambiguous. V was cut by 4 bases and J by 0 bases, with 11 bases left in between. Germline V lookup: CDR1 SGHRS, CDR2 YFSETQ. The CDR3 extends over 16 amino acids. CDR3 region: CASSRTESSYNSPLHF. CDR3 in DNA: TGCGCCAGCAGCCGAACCGAGAGCTCCTATAATTCACCCCTCCACTTT.

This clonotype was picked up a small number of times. In nucleotides, the CDR3 is TGTGCCTGGAGTAGGGACATTAGCACCGGAAACACCATATATTTT. As protein: CAWSRDISTGNTIYF. The gene calls are TRBV30 and TRBJ1-3, with D possibly being TRBD1 (6 bases). Germline V gives CDR1 GTSNPN, CDR2 SVGIG (reference sequence). Trimming pared 2 bases from V and 4 bases from J, leaving 15 bases between. The CDR3 is 15 residues long.

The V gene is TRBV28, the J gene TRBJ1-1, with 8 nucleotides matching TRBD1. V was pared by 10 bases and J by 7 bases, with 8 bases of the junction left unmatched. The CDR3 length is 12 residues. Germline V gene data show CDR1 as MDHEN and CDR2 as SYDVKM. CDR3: CATQGALNEAFF. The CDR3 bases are TGTGCCACCCAGGGGGCTCTCAATGAAGCTTTCTTT. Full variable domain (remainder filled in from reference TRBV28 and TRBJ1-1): DVKVTQSSRYLVKRTGEKVFLECVQDMDHENMFWYRQDPGLGLRLIYFSYDVKMKEKGDIPEGYSVSREKKERFSLILESASTNQTSMYLCATQGALNEAFFGQGTRLTVV.

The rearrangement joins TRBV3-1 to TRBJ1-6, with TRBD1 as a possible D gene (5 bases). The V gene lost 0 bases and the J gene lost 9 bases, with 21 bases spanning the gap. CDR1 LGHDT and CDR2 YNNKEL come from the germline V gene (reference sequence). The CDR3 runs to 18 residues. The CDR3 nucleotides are TGTGCCAGCAGCCAAGATCCACCGTCTCCAGGGCTGGGTTCACCCCTCCACTTT. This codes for CASSQDPPSPGLGSPLHF.

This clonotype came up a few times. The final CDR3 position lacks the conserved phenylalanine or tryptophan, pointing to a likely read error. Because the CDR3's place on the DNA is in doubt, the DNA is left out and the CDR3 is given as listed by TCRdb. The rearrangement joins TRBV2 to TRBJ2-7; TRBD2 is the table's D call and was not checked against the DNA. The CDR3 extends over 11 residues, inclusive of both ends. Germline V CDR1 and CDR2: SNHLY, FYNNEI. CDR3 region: CASSDQREVQP.

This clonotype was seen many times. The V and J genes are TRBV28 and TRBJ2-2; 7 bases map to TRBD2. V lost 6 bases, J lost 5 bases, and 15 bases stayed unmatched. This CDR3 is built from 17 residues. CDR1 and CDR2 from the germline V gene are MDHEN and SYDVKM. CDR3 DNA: TGTGCCAGCAGCCTCCACGTGCGGGAGTTAGGGACCGGGGAGCTGTTTTTT. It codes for CASSLHVRELGTGELFF.

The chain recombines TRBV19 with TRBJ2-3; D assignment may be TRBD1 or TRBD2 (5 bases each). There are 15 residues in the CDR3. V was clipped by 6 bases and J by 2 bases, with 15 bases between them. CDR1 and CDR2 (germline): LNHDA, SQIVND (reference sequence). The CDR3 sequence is CASRPGRDFTDTQYF. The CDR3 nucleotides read TGTGCCAGTAGGCCGGGACGAGACTTCACAGATACGCAGTATTTT.

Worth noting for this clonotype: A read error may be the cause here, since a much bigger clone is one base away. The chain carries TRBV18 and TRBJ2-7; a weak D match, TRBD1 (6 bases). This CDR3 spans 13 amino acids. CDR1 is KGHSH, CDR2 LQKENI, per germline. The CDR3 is CANSPGHFYEQYF. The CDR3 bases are TGTGCCAACTCACCGGGACATTTCTACGAGCAGTACTTC.

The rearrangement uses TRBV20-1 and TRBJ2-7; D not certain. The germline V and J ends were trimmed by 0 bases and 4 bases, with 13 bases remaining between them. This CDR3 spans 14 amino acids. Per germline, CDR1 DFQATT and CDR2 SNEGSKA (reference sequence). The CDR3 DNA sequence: TGCAGTGCTAGAGATAGCAGCGCAACTTACGAGCAGTACTTC. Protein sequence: CSARDSSATYEQYF.

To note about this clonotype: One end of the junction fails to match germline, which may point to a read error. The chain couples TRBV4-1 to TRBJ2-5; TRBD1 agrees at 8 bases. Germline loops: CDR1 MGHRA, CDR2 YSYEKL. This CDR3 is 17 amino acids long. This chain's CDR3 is CASSQDPGTGGVETQYF. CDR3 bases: TGTGCCAGCAGCCAAGATCCCGGGACAGGTGGGGTCGAGACCCAGTACTTC.

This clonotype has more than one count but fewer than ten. CDR3 residues: CASSTQGAGQPQHF. CDR3 DNA: TGTGCCAGTAGTACCCAGGGGGCAGGGCAGCCCCAGCATTTT. The chain combines TRBV19 with TRBJ1-5; 8 bases map to TRBD1. Per germline, CDR1 LNHDA and CDR2 SQIVND (reference sequence). The CDR3 spans 14 residues. V was clipped by 4 bases and J by 7 bases; unmatched bases: 6.